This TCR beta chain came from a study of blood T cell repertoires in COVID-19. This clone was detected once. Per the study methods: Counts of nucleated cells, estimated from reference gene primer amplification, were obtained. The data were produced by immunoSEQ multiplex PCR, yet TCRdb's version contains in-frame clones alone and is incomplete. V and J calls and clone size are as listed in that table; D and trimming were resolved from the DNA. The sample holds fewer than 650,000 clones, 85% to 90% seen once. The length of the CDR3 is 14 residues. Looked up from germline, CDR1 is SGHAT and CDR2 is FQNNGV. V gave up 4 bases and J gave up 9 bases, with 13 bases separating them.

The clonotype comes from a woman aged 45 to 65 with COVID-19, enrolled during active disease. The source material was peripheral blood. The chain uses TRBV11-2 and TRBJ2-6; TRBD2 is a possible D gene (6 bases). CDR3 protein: CASSSTWRGNVLTF. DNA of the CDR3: TGTGCCAGCAGCTCCACCTGGAGGGGCAACGTCCTGACTTTC.